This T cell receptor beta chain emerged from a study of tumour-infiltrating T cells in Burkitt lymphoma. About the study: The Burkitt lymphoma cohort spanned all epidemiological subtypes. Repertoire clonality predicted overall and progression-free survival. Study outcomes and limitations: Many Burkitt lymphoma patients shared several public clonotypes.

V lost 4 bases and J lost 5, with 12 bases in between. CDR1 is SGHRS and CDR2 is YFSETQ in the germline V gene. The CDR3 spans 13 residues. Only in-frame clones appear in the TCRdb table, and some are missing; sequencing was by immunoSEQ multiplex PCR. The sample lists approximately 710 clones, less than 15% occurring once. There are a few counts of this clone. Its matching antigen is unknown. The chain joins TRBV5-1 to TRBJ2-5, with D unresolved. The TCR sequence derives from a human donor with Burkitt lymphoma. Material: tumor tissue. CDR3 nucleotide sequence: TGCGCCAGCAGCCCCACCCCCGGGGAGACCCAGTACTTC. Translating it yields CASSPTPGETQYF.